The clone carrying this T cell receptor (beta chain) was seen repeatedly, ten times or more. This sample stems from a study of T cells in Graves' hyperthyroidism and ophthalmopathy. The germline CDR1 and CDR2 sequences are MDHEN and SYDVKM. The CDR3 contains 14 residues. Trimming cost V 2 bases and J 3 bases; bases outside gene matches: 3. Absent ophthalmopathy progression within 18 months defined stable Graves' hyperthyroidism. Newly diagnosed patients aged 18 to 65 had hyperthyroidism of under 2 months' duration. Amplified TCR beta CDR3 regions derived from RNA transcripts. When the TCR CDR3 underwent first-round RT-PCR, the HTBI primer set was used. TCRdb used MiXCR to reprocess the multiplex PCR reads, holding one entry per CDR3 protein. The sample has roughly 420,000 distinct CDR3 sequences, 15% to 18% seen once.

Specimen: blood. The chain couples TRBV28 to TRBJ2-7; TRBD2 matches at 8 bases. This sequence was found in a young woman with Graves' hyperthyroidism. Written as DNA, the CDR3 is TGTGCCAGCAGTTTACGCGGGGGGCGCTACGAGCAGTACTTC. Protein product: CASSLRGGRYEQYF. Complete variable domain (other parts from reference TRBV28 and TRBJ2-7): DVKVTQSSRYLVKRTGEKVFLECVQDMDHENMFWYRQDPGLGLRLIYFSYDVKMKEKGDIPEGYSVSREKKERFSLILESASTNQTSMYLCASSLRGGRYEQYFGPGTRLTVT.